What follows is one T cell receptor (beta chain) and its context. The antigen is not known. This record comes from a study of monozygotic twins with inflammatory bowel disease. The CDR3 loop spans 15 amino acids. The germline CDR1 and CDR2 sequences are SGHRS and YFSETQ. The authors ran two nested PCRs of around 15 and 10 cycles on TCRalpha and TCRbeta cDNA. TCRdb processed the 5' RACE reads again and assigns one entry to each CDR3 protein, with no DNA. This sample's table reports about 130,000 distinct CDR3 sequences. Study-level points and caveats: People with IBD had fewer clonotypes in common with others than healthy twins did, especially with disease activity. Evidence failed to back one strong IBD-linked signal or clonotype.

This receptor was identified in a human donor with ulcerative colitis or Crohn's disease, or a healthy co-twin of an affected twin (not recorded which). The sample taken for sequencing was blood. The gene calls are TRBV5-1 and TRBJ2-7; as DNA is missing, the TRBD2 call by TCRdb cannot be tested. CDR3 loop: CASSAGLADQREQYF.